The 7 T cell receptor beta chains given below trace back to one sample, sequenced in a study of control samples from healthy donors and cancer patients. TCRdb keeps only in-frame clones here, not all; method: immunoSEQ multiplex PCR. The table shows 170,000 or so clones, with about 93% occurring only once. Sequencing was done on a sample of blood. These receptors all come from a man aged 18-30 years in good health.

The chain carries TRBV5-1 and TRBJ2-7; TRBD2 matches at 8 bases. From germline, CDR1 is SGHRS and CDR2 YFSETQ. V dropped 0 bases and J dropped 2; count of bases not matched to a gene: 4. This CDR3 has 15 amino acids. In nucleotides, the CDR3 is TGCGCCAGCAGCTTGGTATCAGCGGGGGCCTACGAGCAGTACTTC. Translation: CASSLVSAGAYEQYF.

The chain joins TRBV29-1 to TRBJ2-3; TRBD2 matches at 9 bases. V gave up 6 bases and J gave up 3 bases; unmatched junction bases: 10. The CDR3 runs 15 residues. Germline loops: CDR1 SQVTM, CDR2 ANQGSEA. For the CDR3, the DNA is TGCAGCGTCACCCCCCCCAGCGGGGGGACAGATACGCAGTATTTT. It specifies CSVTPPSGGTDTQYF.

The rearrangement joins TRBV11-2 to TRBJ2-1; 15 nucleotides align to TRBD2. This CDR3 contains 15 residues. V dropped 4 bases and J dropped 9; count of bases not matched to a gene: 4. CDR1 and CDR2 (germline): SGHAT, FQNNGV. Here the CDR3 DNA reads TGTGCCAGCAGCTCAGGACTAGCGGGGGGGCCTGAGCAGTTCTTC. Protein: CASSSGLAGGPEQFF.

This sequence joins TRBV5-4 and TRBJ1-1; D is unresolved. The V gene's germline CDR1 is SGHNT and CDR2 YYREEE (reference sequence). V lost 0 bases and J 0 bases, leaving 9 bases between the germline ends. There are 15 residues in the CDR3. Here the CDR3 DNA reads TGTGCCAGCAGCTTGGCGGGTTCCATGAACACTGAAGCTTTCTTT. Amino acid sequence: CASSLAGSMNTEAFF. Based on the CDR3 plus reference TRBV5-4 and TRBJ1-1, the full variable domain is ETGVTQSPTHLIKTRGQQVTLRCSSQSGHNTVSWYQQALGQGPQFIFQYYREEENGRGNFPPRFSGLQFPNYSSELNVNALELDDSALYLCASSLAGSMNTEAFFGQGTRLTVV.

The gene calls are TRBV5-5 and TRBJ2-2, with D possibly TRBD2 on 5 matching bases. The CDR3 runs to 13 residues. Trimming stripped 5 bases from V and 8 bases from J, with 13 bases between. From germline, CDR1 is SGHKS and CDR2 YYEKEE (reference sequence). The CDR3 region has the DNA TGTGCCAGCAGTTTCAGCGGAGCGGGGGAGCTGTTTTTT. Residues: CASSFSGAGELFF.

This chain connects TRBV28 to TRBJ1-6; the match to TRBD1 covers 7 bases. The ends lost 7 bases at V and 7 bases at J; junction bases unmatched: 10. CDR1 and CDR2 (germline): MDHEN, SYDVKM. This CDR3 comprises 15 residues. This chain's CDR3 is CASTVTGLSNSPLHF. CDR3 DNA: TGTGCCAGCACCGTGACAGGGTTGAGCAATTCACCCCTCCACTTT.

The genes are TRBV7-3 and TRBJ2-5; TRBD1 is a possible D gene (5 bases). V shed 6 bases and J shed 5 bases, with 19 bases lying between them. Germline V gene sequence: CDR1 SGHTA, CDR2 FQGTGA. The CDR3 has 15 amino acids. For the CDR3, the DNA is TGTGCCAGCAGTCGCTGGGGCAGCGATACGGAGACCCAGTACTTC. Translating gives CASSRWGSDTETQYF.